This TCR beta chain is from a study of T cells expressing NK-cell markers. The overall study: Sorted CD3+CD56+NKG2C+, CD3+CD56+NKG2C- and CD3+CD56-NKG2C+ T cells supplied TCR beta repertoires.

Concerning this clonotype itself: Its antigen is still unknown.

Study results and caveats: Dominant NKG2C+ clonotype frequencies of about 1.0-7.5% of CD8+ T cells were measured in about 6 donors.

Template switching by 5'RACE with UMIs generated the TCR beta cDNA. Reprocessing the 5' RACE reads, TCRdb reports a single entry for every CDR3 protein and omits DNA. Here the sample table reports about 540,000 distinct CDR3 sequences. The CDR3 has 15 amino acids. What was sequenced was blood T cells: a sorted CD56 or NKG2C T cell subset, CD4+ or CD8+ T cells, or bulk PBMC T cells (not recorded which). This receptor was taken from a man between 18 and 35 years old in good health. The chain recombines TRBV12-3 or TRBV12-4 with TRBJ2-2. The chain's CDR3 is CASSTTPSGTGELFF.